The T cell receptor beta chain under discussion was sequenced for a study of identical twins. Study-wide findings and caveats: Reduced insertions were recorded for abundant cord blood beta clonotypes, with no such pattern in memory repertoires.

The V segment lost 6 bases and the J segment 4 bases; nucleotides outside the gene matches: 5. In germline, CDR1 is MNHNS, CDR2 SASEGT. The CDR3 spans 14 residues. TCRdb redid the calling of the 5' RACE reads with MiXCR, one entry per CDR3 protein. The data contain about 690,000 distinct CDR3 sequences, approximately 6.1% of them singletons. This clonotype has at least ten counts. What it binds is unknown. The source of this sequence is a man between 18 and 35 years old in good health. The J gene is TRBJ2-2, the V gene TRBV6-1; 7 positions agree with TRBD1. The sequenced sample was naive T cells sorted from blood. The CDR3: CASSIRGSTGELFF. CDR3 nucleotide sequence: TGTGCCAGCAGCATCAGGGGGAGCACCGGGGAGCTGTTTTTT.